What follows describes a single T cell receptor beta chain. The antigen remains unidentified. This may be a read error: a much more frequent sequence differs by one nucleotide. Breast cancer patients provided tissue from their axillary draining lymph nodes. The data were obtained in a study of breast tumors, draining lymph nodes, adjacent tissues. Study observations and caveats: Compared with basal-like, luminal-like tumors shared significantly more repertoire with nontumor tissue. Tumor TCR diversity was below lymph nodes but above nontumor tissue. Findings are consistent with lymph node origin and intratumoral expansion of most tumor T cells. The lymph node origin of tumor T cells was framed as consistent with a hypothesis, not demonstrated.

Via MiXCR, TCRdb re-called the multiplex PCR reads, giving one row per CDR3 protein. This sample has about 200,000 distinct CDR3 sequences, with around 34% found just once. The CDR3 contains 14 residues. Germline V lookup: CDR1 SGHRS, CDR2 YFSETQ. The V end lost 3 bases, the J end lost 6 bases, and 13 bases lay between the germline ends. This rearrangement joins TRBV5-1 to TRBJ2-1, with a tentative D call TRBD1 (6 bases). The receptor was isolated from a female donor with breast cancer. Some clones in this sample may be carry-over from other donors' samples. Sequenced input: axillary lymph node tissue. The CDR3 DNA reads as TGCGCCAGCAGCTCGGAACTAGGGGGCAATGAGCAGTTCTTC. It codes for CASSSELGGNEQFF.